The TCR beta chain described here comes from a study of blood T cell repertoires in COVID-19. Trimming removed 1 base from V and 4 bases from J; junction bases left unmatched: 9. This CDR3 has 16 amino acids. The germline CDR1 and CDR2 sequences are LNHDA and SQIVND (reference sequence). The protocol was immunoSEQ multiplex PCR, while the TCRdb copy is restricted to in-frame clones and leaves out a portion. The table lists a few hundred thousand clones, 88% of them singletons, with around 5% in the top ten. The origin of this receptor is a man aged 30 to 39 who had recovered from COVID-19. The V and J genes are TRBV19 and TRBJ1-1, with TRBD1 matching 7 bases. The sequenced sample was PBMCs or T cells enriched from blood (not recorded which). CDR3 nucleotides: TGTGCCAGTAGTATAGCCAGACAGGGTTGGGCCACTGAAGCTTTCTTT. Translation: CASSIARQGWATEAFF.